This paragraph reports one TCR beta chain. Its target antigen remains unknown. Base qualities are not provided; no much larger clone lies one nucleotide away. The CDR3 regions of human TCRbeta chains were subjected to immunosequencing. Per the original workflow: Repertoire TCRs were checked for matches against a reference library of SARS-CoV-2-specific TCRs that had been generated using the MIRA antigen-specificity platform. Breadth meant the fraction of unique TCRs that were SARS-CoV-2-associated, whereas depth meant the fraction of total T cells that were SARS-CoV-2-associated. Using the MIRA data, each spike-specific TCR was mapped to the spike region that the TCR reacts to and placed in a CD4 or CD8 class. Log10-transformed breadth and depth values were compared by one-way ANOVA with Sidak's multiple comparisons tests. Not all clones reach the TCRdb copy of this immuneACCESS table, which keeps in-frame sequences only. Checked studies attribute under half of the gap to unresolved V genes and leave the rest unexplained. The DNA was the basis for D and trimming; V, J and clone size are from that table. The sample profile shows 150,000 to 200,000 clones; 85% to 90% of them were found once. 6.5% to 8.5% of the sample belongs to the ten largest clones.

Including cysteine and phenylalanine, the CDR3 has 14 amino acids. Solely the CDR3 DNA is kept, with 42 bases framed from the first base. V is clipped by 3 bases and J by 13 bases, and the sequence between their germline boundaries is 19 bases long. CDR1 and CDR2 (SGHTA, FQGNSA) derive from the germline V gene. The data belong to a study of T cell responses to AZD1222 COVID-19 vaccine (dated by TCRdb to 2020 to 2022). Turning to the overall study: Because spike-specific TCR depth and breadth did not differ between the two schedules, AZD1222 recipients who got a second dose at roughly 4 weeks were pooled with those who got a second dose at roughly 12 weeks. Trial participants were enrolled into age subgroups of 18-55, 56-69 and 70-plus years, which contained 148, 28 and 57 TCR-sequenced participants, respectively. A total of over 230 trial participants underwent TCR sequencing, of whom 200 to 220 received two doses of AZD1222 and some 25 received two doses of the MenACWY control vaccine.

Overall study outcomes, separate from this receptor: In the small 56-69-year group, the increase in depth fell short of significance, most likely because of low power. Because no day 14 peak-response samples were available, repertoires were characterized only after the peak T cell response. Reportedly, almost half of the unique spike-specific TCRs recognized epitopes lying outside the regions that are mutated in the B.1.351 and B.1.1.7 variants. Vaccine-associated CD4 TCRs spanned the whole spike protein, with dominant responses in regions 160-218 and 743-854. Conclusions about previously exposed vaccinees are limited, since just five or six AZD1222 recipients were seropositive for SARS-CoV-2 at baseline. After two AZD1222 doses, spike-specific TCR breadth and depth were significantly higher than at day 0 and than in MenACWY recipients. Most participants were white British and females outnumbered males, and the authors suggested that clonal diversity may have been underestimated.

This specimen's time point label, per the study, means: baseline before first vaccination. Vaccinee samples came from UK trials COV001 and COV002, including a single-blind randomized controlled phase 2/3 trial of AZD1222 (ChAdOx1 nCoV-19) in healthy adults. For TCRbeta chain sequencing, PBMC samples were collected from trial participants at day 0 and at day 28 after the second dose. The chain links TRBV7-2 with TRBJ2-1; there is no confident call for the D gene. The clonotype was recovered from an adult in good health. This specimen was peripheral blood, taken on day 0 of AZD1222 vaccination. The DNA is TGTGCCAGCAGCTTTCTCCCCTCGTCGTCGTTACAGTTCTTC. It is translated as CASSFLPSSSLQFF.